This T cell receptor (beta chain) was identified in a study of human T cells and chemical hapten exposure. Study-wide context: The variation in per-sample TCR yields arose mainly from small differences in pooled library volumes.

Total RNA was isolated from unfractionated whole blood. Whole-study findings and limits: TCRs at high frequency, those above 1 in 1000, did not change with DPC sensitization.

Germline V gives CDR1 GTSNPN, CDR2 SVGIG (reference sequence). With V trimmed by 5 bases and J by 0 bases, 4 bases remained unmatched. The CDR3 spans 14 residues. TCRdb recomputed calls from the 5' RACE reads with MiXCR, one row per CDR3 protein. Of about 120,000 distinct CDR3 sequences listed, approximately 19% are singletons. This clonotype showed up just a few times. Its antigen is not known. The V and J genes are TRBV30 and TRBJ1-5, with 7 bases identical to TRBD1. The sequence was obtained from a human donor in good health. Here the CDR3 reads CAWRQGGSNQPQHF. Written as DNA, the CDR3 is TGTGCCTGGCGACAGGGAGGTAGCAATCAGCCCCAGCATTTT.